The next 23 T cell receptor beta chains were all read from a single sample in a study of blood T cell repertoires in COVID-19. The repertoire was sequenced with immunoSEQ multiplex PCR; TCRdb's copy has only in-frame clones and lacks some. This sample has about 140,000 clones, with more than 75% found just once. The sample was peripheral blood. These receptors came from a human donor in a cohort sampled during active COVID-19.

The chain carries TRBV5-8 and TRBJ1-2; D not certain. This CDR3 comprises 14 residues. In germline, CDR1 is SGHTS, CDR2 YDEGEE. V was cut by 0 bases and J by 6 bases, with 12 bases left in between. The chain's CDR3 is CASSLVGPWDGYTF. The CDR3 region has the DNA TGTGCCAGCAGCTTGGTGGGCCCGTGGGATGGCTACACCTTC.

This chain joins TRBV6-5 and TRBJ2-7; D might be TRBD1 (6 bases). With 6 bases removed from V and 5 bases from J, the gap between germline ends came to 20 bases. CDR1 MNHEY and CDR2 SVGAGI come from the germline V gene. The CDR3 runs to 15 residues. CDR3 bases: TGTGCCAGCAGACAGGGACCCCTTGAGGTCCACGAGCAGTACTTC. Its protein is CASRQGPLEVHEQYF.

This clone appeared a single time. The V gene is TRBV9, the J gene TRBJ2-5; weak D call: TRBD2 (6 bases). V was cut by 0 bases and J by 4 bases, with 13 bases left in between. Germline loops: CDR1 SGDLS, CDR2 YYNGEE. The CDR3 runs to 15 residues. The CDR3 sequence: CASSVENRGGETQYF. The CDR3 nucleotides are TGTGCCAGCAGCGTAGAGAACCGGGGAGGAGAGACCCAGTACTTC.

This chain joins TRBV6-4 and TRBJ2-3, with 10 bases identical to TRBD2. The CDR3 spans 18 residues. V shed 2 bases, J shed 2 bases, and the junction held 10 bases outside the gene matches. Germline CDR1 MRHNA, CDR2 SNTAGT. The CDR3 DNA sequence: TGTGCCAGCAGTGACGAAGAAATGAGCGGGGGGGACACAGATACGCAGTATTTT. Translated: CASSDEEMSGGDTDTQYF.

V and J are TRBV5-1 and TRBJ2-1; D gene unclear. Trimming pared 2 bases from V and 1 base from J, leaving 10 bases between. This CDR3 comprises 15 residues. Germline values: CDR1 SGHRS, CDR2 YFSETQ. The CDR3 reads CASSFDSGSYNEQFF. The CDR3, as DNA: TGCGCCAGCAGCTTCGATTCAGGTTCCTACAATGAGCAGTTCTTC.

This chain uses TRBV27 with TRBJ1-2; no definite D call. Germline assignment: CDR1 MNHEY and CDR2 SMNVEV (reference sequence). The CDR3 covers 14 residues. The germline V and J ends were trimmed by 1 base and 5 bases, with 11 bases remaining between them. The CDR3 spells CASSLYGPIYGYTF. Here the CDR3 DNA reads TGTGCCAGCAGTTTATATGGGCCAATATATGGCTACACCTTC.

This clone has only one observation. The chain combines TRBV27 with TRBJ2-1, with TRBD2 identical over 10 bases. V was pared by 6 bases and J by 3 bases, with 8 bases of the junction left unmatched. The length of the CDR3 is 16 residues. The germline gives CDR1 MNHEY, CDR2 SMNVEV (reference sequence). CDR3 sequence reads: CASRPVAGGLYNEQFF. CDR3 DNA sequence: TGTGCCAGCAGACCCGTAGCGGGAGGTCTCTACAATGAGCAGTTCTTC.

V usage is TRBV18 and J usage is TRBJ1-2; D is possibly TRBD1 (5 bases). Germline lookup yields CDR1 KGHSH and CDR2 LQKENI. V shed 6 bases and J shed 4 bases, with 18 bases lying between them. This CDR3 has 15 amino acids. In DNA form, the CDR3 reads TGTGCCAGCTCCCTAGGGACCTTCGGGAGCTATGGCTACACCTTC. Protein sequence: CASSLGTFGSYGYTF. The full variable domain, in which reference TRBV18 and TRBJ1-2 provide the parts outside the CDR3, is NAGVMQNPRHLVRRRGQEARLRCSPMKGHSHVYWYRQLPEEGLKFMVYLQKENIIDESGMPKERFSAEFPKEGPSILRIQQVVRGDSAAYFCASSLGTFGSYGYTFGSGTRLTVV.

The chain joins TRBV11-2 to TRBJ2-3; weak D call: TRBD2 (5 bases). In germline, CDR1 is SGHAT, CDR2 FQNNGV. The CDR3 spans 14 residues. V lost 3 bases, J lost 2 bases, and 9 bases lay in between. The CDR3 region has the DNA TGTGCCAGCAGCTTCACGGGGTACACAGATACGCAGTATTTT. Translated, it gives CASSFTGYTDTQYF.

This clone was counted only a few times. DNA of the CDR3: TGCGCCAGCAGCCAAGAGGGCAGGGTTAACACCGGGGAGCTGTTTTTT. Translated: CASSQEGRVNTGELFF. J is TRBJ2-2 and V is TRBV4-1; a weak D match, TRBD1 (5 bases). Trimming cost V 0 bases and J 2 bases, with 10 bases left between them. The CDR3 is made up of 16 amino acids. Germline CDR1 is MGHRA and CDR2 is YSYEKL.

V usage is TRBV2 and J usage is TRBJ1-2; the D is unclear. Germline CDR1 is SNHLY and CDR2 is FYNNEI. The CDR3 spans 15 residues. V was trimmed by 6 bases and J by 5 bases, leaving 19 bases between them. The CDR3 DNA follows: TGTGCCAGCAGCGCTCCCGAGACGGTGGAGTATGGCTACACCTTC. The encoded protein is CASSAPETVEYGYTF.

The CDR3 coding sequence is TGTGCCAGCAGTCGCGGTCCCTACGAGCAGTACTTC. This gives the protein CASSRGPYEQYF. The chain uses TRBV12-3 or TRBV12-4 and TRBJ2-7; D not certain. The V and J ends lost 5 bases and 2 bases respectively, with 7 bases between them. The CDR3 has 12 residues.

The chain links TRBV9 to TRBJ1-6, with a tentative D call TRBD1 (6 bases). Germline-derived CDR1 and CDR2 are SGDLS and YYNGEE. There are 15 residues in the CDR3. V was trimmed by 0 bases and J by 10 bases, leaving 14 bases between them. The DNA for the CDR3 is TGTGCCAGCAGCGTAGGCGAGGGGGGGAGATCACCCCTCCACTTT. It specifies CASSVGEGGRSPLHF.

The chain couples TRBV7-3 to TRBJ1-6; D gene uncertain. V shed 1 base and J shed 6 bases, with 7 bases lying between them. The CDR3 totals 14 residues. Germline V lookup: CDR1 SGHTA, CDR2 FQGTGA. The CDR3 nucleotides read TGTGCCAGCAGCTTAATGCAGTCTAATTCACCCCTCCACTTT. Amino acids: CASSLMQSNSPLHF.

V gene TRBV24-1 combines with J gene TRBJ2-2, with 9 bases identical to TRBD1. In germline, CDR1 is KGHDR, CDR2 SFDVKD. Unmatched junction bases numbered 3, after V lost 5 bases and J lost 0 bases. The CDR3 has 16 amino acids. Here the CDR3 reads CATSGGTGTNTGELFF. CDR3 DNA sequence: TGTGCCACCAGTGGCGGGACAGGGACGAACACCGGGGAGCTGTTTTTT.

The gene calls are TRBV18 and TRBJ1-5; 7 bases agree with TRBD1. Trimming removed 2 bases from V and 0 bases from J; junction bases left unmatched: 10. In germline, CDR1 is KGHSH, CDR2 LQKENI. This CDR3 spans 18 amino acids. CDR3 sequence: CASSPGLQGVYSNQPQHF. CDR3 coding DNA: TGTGCCAGCTCACCAGGCCTTCAGGGGGTCTATAGCAATCAGCCCCAGCATTTT.

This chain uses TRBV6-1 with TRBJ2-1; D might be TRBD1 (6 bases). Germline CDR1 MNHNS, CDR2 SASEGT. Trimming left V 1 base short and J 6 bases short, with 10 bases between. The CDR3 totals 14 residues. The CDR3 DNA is TGTGCCAGCAGTGAAGAAAGGGGGTTCAATGAGCAGTTCTTC. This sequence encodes CASSEERGFNEQFF.

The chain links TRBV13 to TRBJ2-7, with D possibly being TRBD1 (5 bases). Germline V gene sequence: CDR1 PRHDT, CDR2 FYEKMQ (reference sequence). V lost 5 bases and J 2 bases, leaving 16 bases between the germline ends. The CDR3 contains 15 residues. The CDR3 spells CASSQIPTEPYEQYF. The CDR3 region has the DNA TGTGCCAGCAGCCAAATTCCGACAGAGCCCTACGAGCAGTACTTC. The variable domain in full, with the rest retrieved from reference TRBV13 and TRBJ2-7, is AAGVIQSPRHLIKEKRETATLKCYPIPRHDTVYWYQQGPGQDPQFLISFYEKMQSDKGSIPDRFSAQQFSDYHSELNMSSLELGDSALYFCASSQIPTEPYEQYFGPGTRLTVT.

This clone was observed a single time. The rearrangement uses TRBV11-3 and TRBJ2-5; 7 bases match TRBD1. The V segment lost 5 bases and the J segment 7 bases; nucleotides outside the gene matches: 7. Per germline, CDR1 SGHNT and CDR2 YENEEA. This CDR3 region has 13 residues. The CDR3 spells CASSAQGKGTQYF. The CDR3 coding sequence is TGTGCCAGCAGCGCACAGGGGAAGGGGACCCAGTACTTC.

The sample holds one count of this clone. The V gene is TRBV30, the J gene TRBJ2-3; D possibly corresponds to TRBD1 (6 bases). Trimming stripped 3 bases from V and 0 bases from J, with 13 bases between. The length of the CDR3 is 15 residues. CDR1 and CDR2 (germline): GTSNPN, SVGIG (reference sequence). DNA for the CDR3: TGTGCCTGGAGATCCCAGGGGAGCAGCACAGATACGCAGTATTTT. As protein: CAWRSQGSSTDTQYF. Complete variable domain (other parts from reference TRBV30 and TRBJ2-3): SQTIHQWPATLVQPVGSPLSLECTVEGTSNPNLYWYRQAAGRGLQLLFYSVGIGQISSEVPQNLSASRPQDRQFILSSKKLLLSDSGFYLCAWRSQGSSTDTQYFGPGTRLTVL.

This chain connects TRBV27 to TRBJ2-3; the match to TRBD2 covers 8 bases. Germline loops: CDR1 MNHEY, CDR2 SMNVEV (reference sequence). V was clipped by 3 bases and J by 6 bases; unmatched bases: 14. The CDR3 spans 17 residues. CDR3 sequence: CASSFRFLAGGEDTQYF. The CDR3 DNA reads TGTGCCAGCAGTTTCCGTTTTTTGGCGGGGGGCGAGGATACGCAGTATTTT.

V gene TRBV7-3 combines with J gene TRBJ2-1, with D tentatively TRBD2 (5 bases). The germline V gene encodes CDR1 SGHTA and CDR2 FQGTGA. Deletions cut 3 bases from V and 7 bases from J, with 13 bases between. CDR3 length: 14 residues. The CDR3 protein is CASSFGLGGNEQFF. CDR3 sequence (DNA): TGTGCCAGCAGCTTCGGACTTGGTGGTAATGAGCAGTTCTTC.

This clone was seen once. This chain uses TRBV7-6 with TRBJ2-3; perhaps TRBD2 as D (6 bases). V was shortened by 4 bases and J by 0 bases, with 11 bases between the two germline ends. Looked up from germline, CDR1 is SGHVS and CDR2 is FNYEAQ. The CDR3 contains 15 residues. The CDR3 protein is CASSWRGGSTDTQYF. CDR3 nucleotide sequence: TGTGCCAGCAGCTGGAGGGGCGGCAGCACAGATACGCAGTATTTT.